This TCR beta chain was recovered during a study of blood T cell repertoires in COVID-19. The CDR3 consists of 12 residues. Trimming took 4 bases from V and 6 from J; bases not matched to a gene: 5. Germline V lookup: CDR1 SQVTM, CDR2 ANQGSEA. Sequencing was performed with immunoSEQ multiplex PCR; in TCRdb, only in-frame clones are kept and a portion is missing. Altogether about half a million clones are present, roughly 89% being singletons, with the ten largest covering around 0.95%. This receptor was identified in a man younger than 35 with COVID-19, enrolled during active disease. The V and J genes are TRBV29-1 and TRBJ1-2; 7 nucleotides line up with TRBD1. The sample comprised peripheral blood. The CDR3, as DNA: TGCAGCGTTGCAGACAGGGCTCATGGCTACACCTTC. Translation gives CSVADRAHGYTF.